This TCR beta chain was obtained from a study of Ad26.COV2.S vaccination and SARS-CoV-2 variants (dated by TCRdb to about 2021). About the study as a whole: Donors in the vaccine arm were drawn from COV1001, a phase I-IIa trial of Ad26.COV2.S in healthy adults that was multicentre, randomized, double-blind and placebo-controlled. Trial participants were randomized into five groups of five, in which low-dose or high-dose Ad26.COV2.S was given once or twice, or placebo was given on both occasions. TCRbeta repertoire sequencing served as the tool for gauging how specific and how broad the SARS-CoV-2-reactive T cell receptors were following Ad26.COV2.S vaccination. A total of 32 samples were included in the TCR-sequenced set, comprising approximately 20 Ad26.COV2.S vaccine recipients, 5 placebo recipients and 8 SARS-CoV-2 convalescent individuals. Blinding of investigators to trial group allocation was maintained during experiments and outcome assessment. Ad26.COV2.S was given intramuscularly at 5x10^10 or 1x10^11 viral particles, as a single shot or as two shots 56 days apart. What the authors observed across the whole study: Comparing responses between vaccine doses or regimens was not something the study was powered to do. After vaccination, spike-specific CD8+ and CD4+ T cell responses were reported to show substantial breadth. Vaccine and placebo recipients had similar non-spike TCR breadth, a finding consistent with the vaccine containing only spike. Spike-specific TCR breadth was higher in Ad26.COV2.S recipients than in placebo recipients (P = 0.0014). It was noted by the authors that total T cell responses may have been underestimated by the TCR breadth and depth analyses.

From the germline V gene, CDR1 is KGHDR and CDR2 is SFDVKD. Counted from cysteine to phenylalanine, this CDR3 has 17 amino acids. Only the CDR3 part of the read is kept: 51 bases, read in frame from the first base. The junction shows trimming of 4 bases on V and 0 bases on J, and the gene matches do not reach 5 bases of it. According to the study, the label for this sample's treatment or condition signals: some 20 received Ad26.COV2.S at low or high dose, single or two shots; about 5 received placebo; per-sample allocation not given. Repertoires of vaccine and placebo recipients were sequenced from samples taken on day 63 after the first injection. Between 29 July and 7 August 2020, Cohort 1b enrolled about two dozen adults aged 18-55 years at one site in Boston, USA. Ad26.COV2.S was a replication-incompetent adenovirus type 26 vector expressing a prefusion-stabilized SARS-CoV-2 spike protein from the original Wuhan strain.

Comments on this clone: The antigen it binds to is not known. No much larger clone is present one base from it, and per-base qualities are unavailable.

TCRbeta CDR3 regions were sequenced with the immunoSEQ Assay. After extraction, genomic DNA underwent amplification by bias-controlled multiplex PCR, followed by high-throughput sequencing. The original pipeline was this. To quantify the absolute abundance of every unique TCRbeta CDR3 region, sequences were collapsed and filtered. Usable DNA was measured by amplifying reference genes present in all nucleated cells, and TCRbeta template counts were normalized to that usable DNA to estimate T cell fraction. Repertoire TCRs were annotated as SARS-CoV-2-specific by exact matching of V gene, CDR3 amino acid sequence and J gene to a known reactive TCR set. The reference SARS-CoV-2 TCR set was obtained from MIRA and was filtered for enrichment in COVID-19-positive ImmuneCODE repertoires, whereby public or cross-reactive TCRs were removed. Based on the MIRA antigens, annotated TCRs were further analysed at the level of specific ORF or position within ORF. Breadth was defined as the number of annotated unique rearrangements divided by the total number of unique productive rearrangements, and depth was defined as the summed frequency of the annotated unique rearrangements. TCR breadth was compared between groups using two-sided Wilcoxon rank-sum tests. TCRdb re-hosts the immuneACCESS table, in-frame sequences only. Its copies lack some clones; in the studies checked, an unresolved V gene accounts for under half of them, and the cause for the rest is not known. V and J calls and clone size are copied from that table; D and trimming were computed from the DNA. Within this sample are about 280,000 clones, with 80% to 90% of them counted one time only. The ten largest clones take up about 3.1% of the sample.

This chain joins TRBV24-1 to TRBJ2-7, with 13 bases aligning to TRBD2. This specimen was peripheral blood, taken in a trial of Ad26.COV2.S vaccine versus placebo. The origin of this receptor is a person aged 18-65 years who received the Ad26.COV2.S COVID-19 vaccine or a placebo. The DNA sequence reads TGTGCCACCAGTGACCCGGGACTAGCGGGGAGCTCCTACGAGCAGTACTTC. Its translation reads: CATSDPGLAGSSYEQYF.